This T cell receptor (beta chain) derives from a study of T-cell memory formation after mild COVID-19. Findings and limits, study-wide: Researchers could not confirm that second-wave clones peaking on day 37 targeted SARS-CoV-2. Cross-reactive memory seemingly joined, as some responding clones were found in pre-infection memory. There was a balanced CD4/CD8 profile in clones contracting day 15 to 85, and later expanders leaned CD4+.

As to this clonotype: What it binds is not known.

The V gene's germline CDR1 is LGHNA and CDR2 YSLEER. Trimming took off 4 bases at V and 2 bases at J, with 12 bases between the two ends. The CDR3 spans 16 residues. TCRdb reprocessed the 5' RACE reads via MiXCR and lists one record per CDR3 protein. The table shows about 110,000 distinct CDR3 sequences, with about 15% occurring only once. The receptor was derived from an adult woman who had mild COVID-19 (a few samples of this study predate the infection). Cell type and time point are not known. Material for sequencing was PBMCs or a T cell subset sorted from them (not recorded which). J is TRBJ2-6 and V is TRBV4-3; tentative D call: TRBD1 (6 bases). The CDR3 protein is CASSPYTGPGANVLTF. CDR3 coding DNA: TGCGCCAGCAGCCCCTATACAGGGCCTGGGGCCAACGTCCTGACTTTC.